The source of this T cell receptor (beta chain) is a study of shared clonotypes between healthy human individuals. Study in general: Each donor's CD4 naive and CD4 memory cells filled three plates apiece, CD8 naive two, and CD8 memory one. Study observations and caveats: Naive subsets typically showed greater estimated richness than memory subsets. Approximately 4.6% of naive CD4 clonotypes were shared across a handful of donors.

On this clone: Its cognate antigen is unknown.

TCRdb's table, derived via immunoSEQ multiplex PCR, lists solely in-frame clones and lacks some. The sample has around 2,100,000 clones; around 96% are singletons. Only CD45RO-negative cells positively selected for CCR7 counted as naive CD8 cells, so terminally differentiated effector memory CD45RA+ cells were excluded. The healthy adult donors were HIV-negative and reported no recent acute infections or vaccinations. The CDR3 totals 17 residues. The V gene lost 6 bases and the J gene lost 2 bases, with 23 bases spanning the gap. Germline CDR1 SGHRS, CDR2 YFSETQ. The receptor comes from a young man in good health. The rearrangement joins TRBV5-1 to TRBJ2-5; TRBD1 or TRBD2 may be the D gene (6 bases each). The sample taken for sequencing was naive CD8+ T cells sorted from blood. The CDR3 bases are TGCGCCAGCAAGTCGGCAGACATAGGGGGGTTACAAGAGACCCAGTACTTC. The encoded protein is CASKSADIGGLQETQYF. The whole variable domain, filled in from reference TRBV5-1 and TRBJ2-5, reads KAGVTQTPRYLIKTRGQQVTLSCSPISGHRSVSWYQQTPGQGLQFLFEYFSETQRNKGNFPGRFSGRQFSNSRSEMNVSTLELGDSALYLCASKSADIGGLQETQYFGPGTRLLVL.